Below, 15 T cell receptor beta chains from the same sample are listed, as sequenced in a study of identifying expanded T cells in peripheral blood (dated by TCRdb to about 2019). Preparation of the library involved the immunoSEQ multiplex PCR assay. TCRdb's version of the immuneACCESS table is confined to in-frame rearrangements and falls short of the full clone set. An unresolved V gene accounts for under half of the shortfall where checked; the remainder is of unknown origin. The sample contains 100,000 or so clones, approximately 88% of them found a single time. The ten largest clones represent 15% to 20% of the sample. Sequenced material: blood. All receptors derive from a person aged 18-70 years in good health.

V and J are TRBV19 and TRBJ2-7; 12 bases fit TRBD2. Trimming cost V 5 bases and J 0 bases; bases outside gene matches: 5. CDR1 LNHDA and CDR2 SQIVND come from the germline V gene (reference sequence). The CDR3 has 16 residues. The CDR3 DNA reads TGTGCCAGTAGTCTAGCGGGGGGGATACACTCCTACGAGCAGTACTTC. Translated: CASSLAGGIHSYEQYF.

Only one count was recorded for this clone. The DNA of the CDR3 is TGTGCCAGCAGCTTAGCGCCAGGGGGAACTTACGAGCAGTACTTC. This gives the protein CASSLAPGGTYEQYF. The chain couples TRBV7-9 to TRBJ2-7, with 7 bases that match TRBD1. CDR1 and CDR2 from the germline V gene are SEHNR and FQNEAQ (reference sequence). The J segment lost 4 bases and the V segment lost 0 bases, leaving 6 bases of the junction unmatched. This CDR3 comprises 15 residues.

V usage is TRBV20-1 and J usage is TRBJ1-2; D may be TRBD1 (6 bases). The germline CDR1 and CDR2 sequences are DFQATT and SNEGSKA (reference sequence). The V end lost 6 bases, the J end lost 7 bases, and 12 bases lay between the germline ends. The CDR3 has 11 residues. CDR3 coding DNA: TGCAGTGCCCAGGGGAAGAGTGGCTACACCTTC. It is translated as CSAQGKSGYTF.

V and J are TRBV29-1 and TRBJ2-3; TRBD2 might be the D (5 bases). V lost 6 bases and J lost 9, with 10 bases in between. CDR1 is SQVTM and CDR2 is ANQGSEA in the germline V gene. There are 10 residues in the CDR3. CDR3 sequence (DNA): TGCAGCGTGCGCCAGCGGACGCAGTATTTT. Amino acids: CSVRQRTQYF.

The chain recombines TRBV30 with TRBJ2-3; TRBD2 aligns across 12 bases. The CDR3 has 19 amino acids. Germline trimming cut 4 bases from V and 2 bases from J; bases unmatched to any gene: 16. Germline CDR1 is GTSNPN and CDR2 is SVGIG (reference sequence). This CDR3 reads CAWTSPTTRTSGVTDTQYF. CDR3 bases: TGTGCCTGGACTTCCCCCACGACCCGGACTAGCGGGGTCACAGATACGCAGTATTTT.

V and J are TRBV28 and TRBJ1-1; D gene ambiguous. V was cut by 3 bases and J by 4 bases, with 15 bases left in between. The germline V gene encodes CDR1 MDHEN and CDR2 SYDVKM. The CDR3 runs to 15 residues. The CDR3 bases are TGTGCCAGCAGTTTTACCCCGGGGATGGTCACTGAAGCTTTCTTT. This codes for CASSFTPGMVTEAFF.

This clone was detected only a few times. This chain joins TRBV27 and TRBJ1-5; D perhaps matches TRBD1 (5 bases). The CDR3 loop spans 18 amino acids. The V and J ends lost 5 bases and 3 bases respectively, with 23 bases between them. Germline V lookup: CDR1 MNHEY, CDR2 SMNVEV (reference sequence). CDR3 in amino acids: CASSGAGLRAGVNQPQHF. The CDR3 region has the DNA TGTGCCAGCAGTGGGGCCGGACTTAGGGCCGGAGTCAATCAGCCCCAGCATTTT.

The rearrangement joins TRBV10-3 to TRBJ2-1, with 7 bases fitting TRBD1. CDR3 length equals 14 residues. Germline V gene lookup returns CDR1 ENHRY and CDR2 SYGVKD. The J segment lost 3 bases and the V segment lost 10 bases, leaving 9 bases of the junction unmatched. The CDR3 DNA sequence: TGTGCCACCAGCCGCGGACAGGACTACAATGAGCAGTTCTTC. Translating gives CATSRGQDYNEQFF.

V gene TRBV5-1 combines with J gene TRBJ1-3; D unresolved. V was trimmed by 0 bases and J by 0 bases, leaving 13 bases between them. This CDR3 contains 17 residues. Germline CDR1 and CDR2: SGHRS and YFSETQ. Here the CDR3 DNA reads TGCGCCAGCAGCTTGGCCCCGGCGGGTAGCTCTGGAAACACCATATATTTT. Protein sequence: CASSLAPAGSSGNTIYF.

V and J are TRBV30 and TRBJ2-6; 7 bases are a match to TRBD1. Trimming removed 3 bases from V and 1 base from J; junction bases left unmatched: 3. There are 15 residues in the CDR3. Germline V gene lookup returns CDR1 GTSNPN and CDR2 SVGIG (reference sequence). CDR3 coding DNA: TGTGCCTGGAGGACAGGGACATCTGGGGCCAACGTCCTGACTTTC. The encoded protein is CAWRTGTSGANVLTF.

The chain is built from TRBV18 and TRBJ2-2, with TRBD1 matching over 9 bases. Germline lookup yields CDR1 KGHSH and CDR2 LQKENI. V shed 3 bases and J 6 bases; nucleotides not matched to a gene: 5. The CDR3 covers 15 residues. CDR3 amino acids: CASSPNRGPAGELFF. CDR3 bases: TGTGCCAGCTCACCCAACAGGGGGCCGGCCGGGGAGCTGTTTTTT.

The chain joins TRBV5-4 to TRBJ1-1; 8 bases match TRBD1. CDR1 is SGHNT and CDR2 is YYREEE in the germline V gene (reference sequence). V dropped 1 base and J dropped 4; count of bases not matched to a gene: 6. This CDR3 has 15 residues. In DNA form, the CDR3 reads TGTGCCAGCAGCTTGCCCGGACAGGGCGGCACTGAAGCTTTCTTT. It codes for CASSLPGQGGTEAFF.

The CDR3 region is CASSFAQNNSPLHF. CDR3 coding DNA: TGTGCCAGCAGCTTTGCACAGAATAATTCACCCCTCCACTTT. The V gene is TRBV5-4, the J gene TRBJ1-6; D gene uncertain. Trimming cost V 2 bases and J 5 bases, with 8 bases left between them. Germline V gene sequence: CDR1 SGHNT, CDR2 YYREEE (reference sequence). There are 14 residues in the CDR3.

This CDR3 is CASIQGTNYGYTF. The CDR3 DNA sequence: TGTGCCTCGATCCAGGGCACCAACTATGGCTACACCTTC. The J gene is TRBJ1-2, the V gene TRBV7-9; possible D gene TRBD1, 5 bases. Trimming stripped 11 bases from V and 2 bases from J, with 15 bases between. This CDR3 spans 13 amino acids. Germline assignment: CDR1 SEHNR and CDR2 FQNEAQ (reference sequence).

The chain joins TRBV7-9 to TRBJ1-4, with a tentative D call TRBD1 (6 bases). Germline lookup yields CDR1 SEHNR and CDR2 FQNEAQ (reference sequence). The CDR3 totals 15 residues. Trimming removed 5 bases from V and 7 bases from J, with 17 bases in between. The CDR3 DNA reads as TGTGCCAGCAGCCCAACCGCGGGGGCGGGTGAAAAACTGTTTTTT. Translating gives CASSPTAGAGEKLFF.